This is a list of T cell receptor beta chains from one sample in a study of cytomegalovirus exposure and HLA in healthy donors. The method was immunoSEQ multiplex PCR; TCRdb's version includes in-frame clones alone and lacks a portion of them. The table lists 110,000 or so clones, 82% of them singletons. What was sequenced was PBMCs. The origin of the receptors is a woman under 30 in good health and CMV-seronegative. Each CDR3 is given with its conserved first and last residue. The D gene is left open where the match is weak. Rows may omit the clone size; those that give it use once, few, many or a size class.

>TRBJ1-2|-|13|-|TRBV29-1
CSVESGNGYGYTF
TGCAGCGTTGAATCAGGGAATGGATATGGCTACACCTTC
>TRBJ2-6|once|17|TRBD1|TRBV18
CASSPVSGGYGANVLTF
TGTGCCAGCTCACCAGTCTCAGGGGGTTATGGGGCCAACGTCCTGACTTTC
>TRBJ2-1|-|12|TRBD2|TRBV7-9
CATFGGGNEQFF
TGTGCCACCTTCGGCGGGGGAAATGAGCAGTTCTTC
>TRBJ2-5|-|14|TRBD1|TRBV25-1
CASSVGGLRGSQYF
TGTGCCAGCAGTGTAGGGGGCCTGAGAGGATCCCAGTACTTC
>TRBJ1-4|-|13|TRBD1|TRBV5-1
CASSRGPSEKLFF
TGCGCCAGCAGCAGGGGGCCCAGTGAAAAACTGTTTTTT
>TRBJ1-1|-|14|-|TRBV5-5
CASSLALRGTEAFF
TGTGCCAGCAGCTTGGCCCTACGGGGCACTGAAGCTTTCTTT
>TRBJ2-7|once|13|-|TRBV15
CATSRRQLDEQYF
TGTGCCACCAGCAGGCGACAGCTCGACGAGCAGTACTTC
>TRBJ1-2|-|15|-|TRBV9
CASSVVETGLYGYTF
TGTGCCAGCAGCGTAGTCGAAACAGGGCTCTATGGCTACACCTTC
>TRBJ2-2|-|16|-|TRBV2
CASIKDRGIETGELFF
TGTGCCAGCATAAAGGATCGCGGGATAGAAACCGGGGAGCTGTTTTTT
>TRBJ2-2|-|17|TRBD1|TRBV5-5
CASSGGPGTGDTGELFF
TGTGCCAGCAGCGGGGGGCCCGGGACAGGGGACACCGGGGAGCTGTTTTTT
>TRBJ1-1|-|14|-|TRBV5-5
CASSLYRGNTEAFF
TGTGCCAGCAGCTTGTATAGAGGGAACACTGAAGCTTTCTTT
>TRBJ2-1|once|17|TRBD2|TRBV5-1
CASSWLRFASGENEQFF
TGCGCCAGCAGCTGGCTCAGGTTTGCTAGCGGGGAAAATGAGCAGTTCTTC
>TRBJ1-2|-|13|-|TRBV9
CASSPDSNYGYTF
TGTGCCAGCAGCCCGGACAGCAACTATGGCTACACCTTC
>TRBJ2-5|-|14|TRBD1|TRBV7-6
CASSFRTGGETQYF
TGTGCCAGCAGCTTCCGGACAGGGGGGGAGACCCAGTACTTC
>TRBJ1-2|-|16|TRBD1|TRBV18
CASSRSGTGKTYGYTF
TGTGCCAGCTCACGATCCGGGACAGGGAAGACCTATGGCTACACCTTC
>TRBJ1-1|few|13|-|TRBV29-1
CSGLAELNTEAFF
TGCAGCGGATTGGCAGAACTAAACACTGAAGCTTTCTTT
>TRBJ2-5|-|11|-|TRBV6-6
CASSYLETQYF
TGTGCCAGCAGTTACCTAGAGACCCAGTACTTC
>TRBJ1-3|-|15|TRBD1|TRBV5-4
CASSLGQGTGNTIYF
TGTGCCAGCAGCTTAGGACAGGGGACTGGAAACACCATATATTTT
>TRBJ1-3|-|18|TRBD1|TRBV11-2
CASSPEDWTGDSGNTIYF
TGTGCCAGCAGCCCTGAGGATTGGACAGGCGACTCTGGAAACACCATATATTTT
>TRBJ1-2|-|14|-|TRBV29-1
CSVENRPGGRGYTF
TGCAGCGTTGAAAACCGGCCCGGGGGACGCGGCTACACCTTC
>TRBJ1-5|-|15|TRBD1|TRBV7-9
CASSSTDRSNQPQHF
TGTGCCAGCAGCTCAACGGACAGGAGCAATCAGCCCCAGCATTTT
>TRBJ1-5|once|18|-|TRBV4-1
CASSQVWFGTVSNQPQHF
TGCGCCAGCAGCCAAGTATGGTTCGGCACAGTTAGCAATCAGCCCCAGCATTTT
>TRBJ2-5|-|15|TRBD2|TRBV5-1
CASSPGGGSGETQYF
TGCGCCAGCAGCCCCGGCGGGGGAAGTGGCGAGACCCAGTACTTC
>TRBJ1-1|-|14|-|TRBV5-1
CASSFAPGNTEAFF
TGCGCCAGCAGCTTTGCACCTGGCAACACTGAAGCTTTCTTT
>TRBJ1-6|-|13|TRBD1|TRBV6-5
CASRGQGNSPLHF
TGTGCCAGCAGAGGACAGGGAAATTCACCCCTCCACTTT
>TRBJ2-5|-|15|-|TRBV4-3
CASSQEGAEPETQYF
TGCGCCAGCAGCCAAGAGGGGGCAGAGCCGGAGACCCAGTACTTC
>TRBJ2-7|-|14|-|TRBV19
CASSSQDRAYEQYF
TGTGCCAGTAGTTCTCAGGACAGAGCCTACGAGCAGTACTTC
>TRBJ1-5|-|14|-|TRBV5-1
CASSLETGGQPQHF
TGCGCCAGCAGCTTGGAGACAGGCGGTCAGCCCCAGCATTTT
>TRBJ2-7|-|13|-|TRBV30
CAWSLTTGTEQYF
TGTGCCTGGAGTCTTACCACAGGGACCGAGCAGTACTTC
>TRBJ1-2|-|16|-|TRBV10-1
CASSVRCNLPNYGYTF
TGCGCCAGCAGTGTGAGATGCAACCTCCCTAACTATGGCTACACCTTC
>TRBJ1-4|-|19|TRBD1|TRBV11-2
CASSSRAQGVRRTNEKLFF
TGTGCCAGCAGCTCCCGAGCGCAGGGGGTAAGGAGGACTAATGAAAAACTGTTTTTT
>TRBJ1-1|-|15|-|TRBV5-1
CASSLDPGLNTEAFF
TGCGCCAGCAGCTTGGATCCGGGATTGAACACTGAAGCTTTCTTT
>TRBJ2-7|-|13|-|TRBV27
CASSREGDYEQYF
TGTGCCAGCAGCCGCGAAGGGGACTACGAGCAGTACTTC
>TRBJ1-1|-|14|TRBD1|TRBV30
CAWTRQGIFTEAFF
TGTGCCTGGACCCGACAGGGGATATTCACTGAAGCTTTCTTT
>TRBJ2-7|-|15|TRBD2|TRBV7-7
CASSSGLAGGPEQYF
TGTGCCAGCAGCTCGGGACTAGCGGGAGGGCCGGAGCAGTACTTC
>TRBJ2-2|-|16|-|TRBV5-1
CASSLNGGHYAGELFF
TGCGCCAGCAGCTTGAACGGGGGGCACTACGCCGGGGAGCTGTTTTTT